These 10 T cell receptor beta chains were all obtained from the same sample, sequenced in a study of early T cells in non-severe SARS-CoV-2 infection. Using its own MiXCR run on the 5' RACE reads, TCRdb lists one record per CDR3 protein. This table has tens of thousands of distinct CDR3 sequences, about 9.3% appearing once. The material sequenced was whole blood. All receptors derive from an adult who was a healthcare worker with PCR-confirmed SARS-CoV-2 infection or an uninfected control (not recorded which).

The chain joins TRBV6-5 to TRBJ1-5; D gene unclear. The CDR3 totals 15 residues. V was cut by 0 bases and J by 2 bases, with 8 bases left in between. The V gene's germline CDR1 is MNHEY and CDR2 SVGAGI. CDR3 sequence: CASSYSARGNQPQHF. The DNA of the CDR3 is TGTGCCAGCAGTTACTCTGCCCGGGGCAATCAGCCCCAGCATTTT.

This clonotype was detected many times. The chain has TRBV10-3 and TRBJ2-1; D not resolved. Germline-derived CDR1 and CDR2 are ENHRY and SYGVKD. CDR3 length: 14 residues. V lost 3 bases to trimming and J lost 0 bases, with 6 bases between them. CDR3 coding DNA: TGTGCCATCAGTGACACAGACTCCTACAATGAGCAGTTCTTC. Its translation: CAISDTDSYNEQFF.

This clonotype appeared many times. The chain couples TRBV7-2 to TRBJ2-1, with 8 positions matching TRBD2. The CDR3 spans 16 residues. Germline values: CDR1 SGHTA, CDR2 FQGNSA. V shed 2 bases, J shed 3 bases, and the junction held 6 bases outside the gene matches. CDR3 sequence (DNA): TGTGCCAGCAGCTTACTAGGGCGGGGGGTCTACAATGAGCAGTTCTTC. It encodes CASSLLGRGVYNEQFF.

This clonotype was seen a handful of times. The V gene is TRBV19, the J gene TRBJ2-1; 7 bases line up with TRBD2. The CDR3 sequence is 13 residues long. Trimming at V came to 4 bases and at J to 15 bases, leaving 12 bases not matched to a gene. Germline loops: CDR1 LNHDA, CDR2 SQIVND (reference sequence). CDR3 region: CASSTSLADARFF. The CDR3 bases are TGTGCCAGTAGTACCAGCCTAGCGGATGCTCGGTTCTTC.

The table lists this clonotype with many counts. V is TRBV20-1 and J is TRBJ2-7, with D possibly being TRBD1 (6 bases). Trimming took off 4 bases at V and 0 bases at J, with 16 bases between the two ends. Germline-derived CDR1 and CDR2 are DFQATT and SNEGSKA (reference sequence). CDR3 length equals 15 residues. The CDR3 region has the DNA TGCAGTGCTAACCCTACAGGGTCCAGCTCCTACGAGCAGTACTTC. Its translation is CSANPTGSSSYEQYF.

This clonotype was detected ten times or more. The J gene is TRBJ1-2, the V gene TRBV7-6; 7 bases match TRBD1. From germline, CDR1 is SGHVS and CDR2 FNYEAQ. V was clipped by 5 bases and J by 6 bases; unmatched bases: 9. The CDR3 is 14 residues long. The DNA for the CDR3 is TGTGCCAGCAGCCTCGACAGGGCTGGTGATGGCTACACCTTC. Translated, it gives CASSLDRAGDGYTF.

The table lists this clonotype with many counts. V gene TRBV20-1 combines with J gene TRBJ2-1; 10 nucleotides align to TRBD2. J gave up 6 bases and V 3 bases, and 17 bases lay outside the gene matches. From germline, CDR1 is DFQATT and CDR2 SNEGSKA (reference sequence). The CDR3 is made up of 18 amino acids. The CDR3 loop reads CSASSSGGSLRVGNEQFF. The CDR3 coding sequence is TGCAGTGCTAGCTCTAGCGGGGGATCACTAAGGGTAGGCAATGAGCAGTTCTTC.

This chain joins TRBV6-5 and TRBJ1-6, with D perhaps TRBD1 (6 bases). Germline loops: CDR1 MNHEY, CDR2 SVGAGI. CDR3 size: 13 residues. Trimming shortened V by 6 bases and J by 5 bases, and 8 bases separated the two germline ends. The chain's CDR3 is CASSRQDNSPLHF. DNA of the CDR3: TGTGCCAGCAGCCGACAGGATAATTCACCCCTCCACTTT.

The chain uses TRBV20-1 and TRBJ2-7; D uncertain. The CDR3 covers 13 residues. Between the trimmed V and J ends, which lost 5 bases and 0 bases, there was a span of 11 bases. Germline CDR1 DFQATT, CDR2 SNEGSKA (reference sequence). The chain's CDR3 is CSARFVTSYEQYF. The CDR3 DNA reads as TGCAGTGCTCGTTTCGTCACCTCCTACGAGCAGTACTTC.

This rearrangement joins TRBV5-1 to TRBJ2-3; 10 nucleotides agree with TRBD2. V was clipped by 4 bases and J by 0 bases; unmatched bases: 11. CDR1 and CDR2 from the germline V gene are SGHRS and YFSETQ. The CDR3 runs to 18 residues. As DNA, the CDR3 is TGCGCCAGCAGCCTGAGCGGGGGGGCCATCTCTAGCACAGATACGCAGTATTTT. Translation: CASSLSGGAISSTDTQYF.